What follows is one T cell receptor (beta chain) and its context. Its antigen is still unknown. The data were obtained in a study of cytomegalovirus exposure and HLA in healthy donors. Germline CDR1 reads SNHLY; CDR2 reads FYNNEI. This CDR3 comprises 13 residues. V lost 6 bases, J lost 12 bases, and 13 bases stayed unmatched. Study results and limitations: Presence/absence analyses assumed roughly uniform sequencing depth across donors.

PCR primers comprised 60 Vbeta and 13 Jbeta primers. Sequencing was performed with immunoSEQ multiplex PCR; in TCRdb, only in-frame clones are kept and a portion is missing. This sample has 150,000 to 160,000 clones, with roughly 85% found just once. The genes are TRBV2 and TRBJ1-2; TRBD1 agrees at 7 bases. The TCR originated in a woman under 30 in good health and CMV-seronegative. Sequenced input: PBMCs. The DNA of the CDR3 is TGTGCCAGCAGAGCAACAGGGGCCCCGAATGACACCTTC. This gives the protein CASRATGAPNDTF.